This T cell receptor beta chain was identified during a study of T cells in Graves' hyperthyroidism and ophthalmopathy. This clonotype was detected many times. V lost 4 bases and J 2 bases, leaving 12 bases between the germline ends. The germline V gene has CDR1 MDHEN and CDR2 SYDVKM. The CDR3 contains 14 residues. Amplification yielded TCR beta CDR3 regions, with RNA transcripts as the source. When the TCR CDR3 underwent first-round RT-PCR, the HTBI primer set was used. MiXCR, run by TCRdb on the multiplex PCR reads, gives a single entry per CDR3 protein. The table shows around 500,000 distinct CDR3 sequences, with about 20% occurring only once.

What was sequenced was blood. The genes are TRBV28 and TRBJ2-7; D perhaps matches TRBD2 (6 bases). This clonotype originated in a woman aged 70 to 79 with Graves' ophthalmopathy. The CDR3 here is CASSSGTQPYEQYF. CDR3 coding DNA: TGTGCCAGCAGTTCCGGGACTCAGCCCTACGAGCAGTACTTC.